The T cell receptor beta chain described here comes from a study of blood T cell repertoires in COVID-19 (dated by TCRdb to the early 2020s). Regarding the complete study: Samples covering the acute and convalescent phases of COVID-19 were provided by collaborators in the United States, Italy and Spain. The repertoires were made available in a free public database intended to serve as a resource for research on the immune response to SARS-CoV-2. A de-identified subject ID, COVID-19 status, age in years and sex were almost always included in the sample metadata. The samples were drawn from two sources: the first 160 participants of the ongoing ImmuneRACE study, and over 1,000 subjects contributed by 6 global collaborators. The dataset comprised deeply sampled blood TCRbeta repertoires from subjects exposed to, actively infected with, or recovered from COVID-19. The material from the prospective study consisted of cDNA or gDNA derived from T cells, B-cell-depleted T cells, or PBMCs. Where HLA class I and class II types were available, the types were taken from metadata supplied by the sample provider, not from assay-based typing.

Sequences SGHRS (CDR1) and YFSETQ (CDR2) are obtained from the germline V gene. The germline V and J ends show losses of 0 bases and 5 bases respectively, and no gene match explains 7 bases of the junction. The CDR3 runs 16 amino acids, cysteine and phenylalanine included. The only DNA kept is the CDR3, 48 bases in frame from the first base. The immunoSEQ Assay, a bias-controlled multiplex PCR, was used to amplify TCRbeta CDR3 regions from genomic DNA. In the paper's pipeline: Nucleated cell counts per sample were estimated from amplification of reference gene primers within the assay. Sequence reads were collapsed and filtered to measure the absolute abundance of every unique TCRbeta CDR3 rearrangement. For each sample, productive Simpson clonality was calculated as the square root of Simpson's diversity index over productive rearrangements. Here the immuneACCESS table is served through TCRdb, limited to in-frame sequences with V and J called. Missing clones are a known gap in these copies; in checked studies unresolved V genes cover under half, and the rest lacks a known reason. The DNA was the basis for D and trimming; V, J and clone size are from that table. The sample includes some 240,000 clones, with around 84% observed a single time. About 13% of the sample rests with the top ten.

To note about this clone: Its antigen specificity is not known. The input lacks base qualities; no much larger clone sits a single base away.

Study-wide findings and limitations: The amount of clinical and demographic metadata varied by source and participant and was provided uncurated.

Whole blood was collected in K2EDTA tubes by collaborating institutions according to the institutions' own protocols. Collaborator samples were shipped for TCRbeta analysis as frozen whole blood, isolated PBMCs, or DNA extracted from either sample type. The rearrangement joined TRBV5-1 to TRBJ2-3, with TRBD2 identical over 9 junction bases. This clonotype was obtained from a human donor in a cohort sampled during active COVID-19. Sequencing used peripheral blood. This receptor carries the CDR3 CASSLVAGEYGDTQYF. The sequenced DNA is TGCGCCAGCAGCTTGGTAGCGGGGGAGTATGGAGATACGCAGTATTTT.